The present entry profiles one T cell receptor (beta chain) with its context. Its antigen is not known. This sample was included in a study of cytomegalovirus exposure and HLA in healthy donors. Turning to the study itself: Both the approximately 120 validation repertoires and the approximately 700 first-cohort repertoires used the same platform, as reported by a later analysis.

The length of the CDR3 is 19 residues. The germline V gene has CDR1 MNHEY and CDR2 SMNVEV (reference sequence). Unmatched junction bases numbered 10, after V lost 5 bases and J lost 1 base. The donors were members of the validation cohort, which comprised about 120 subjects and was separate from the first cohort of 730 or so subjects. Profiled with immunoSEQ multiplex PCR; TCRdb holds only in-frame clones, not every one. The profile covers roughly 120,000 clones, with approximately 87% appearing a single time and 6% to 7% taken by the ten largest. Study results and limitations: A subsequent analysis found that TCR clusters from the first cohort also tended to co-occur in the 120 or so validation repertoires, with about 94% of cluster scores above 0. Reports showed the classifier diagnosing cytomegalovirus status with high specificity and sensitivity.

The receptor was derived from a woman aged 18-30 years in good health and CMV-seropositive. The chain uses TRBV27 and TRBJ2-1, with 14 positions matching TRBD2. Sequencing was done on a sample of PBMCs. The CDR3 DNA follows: TGTGCCAGCAGTGGACTAGCGGGAGGAGGACAGGGTTCCTACAATGAGCAGTTCTTC. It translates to CASSGLAGGGQGSYNEQFF.